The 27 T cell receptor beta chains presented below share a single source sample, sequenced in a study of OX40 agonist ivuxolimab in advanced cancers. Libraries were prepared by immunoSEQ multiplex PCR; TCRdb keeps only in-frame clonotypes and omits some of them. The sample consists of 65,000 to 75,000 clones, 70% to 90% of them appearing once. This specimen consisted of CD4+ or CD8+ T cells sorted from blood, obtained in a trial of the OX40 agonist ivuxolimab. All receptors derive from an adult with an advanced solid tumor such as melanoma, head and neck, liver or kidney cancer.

In DNA form, the CDR3 reads TGTGCCAGCAGTGCCGACAGGGGGCTAGCCAAAAACATTCAGTACTTC. Protein sequence: CASSADRGLAKNIQYF. This sequence joins TRBV28 and TRBJ2-4; 10 positions agree with TRBD1. Unmatched junction bases numbered 4, after V lost 5 bases and J lost 0 bases. Germline CDR1 and CDR2: MDHEN and SYDVKM. CDR3 length equals 16 residues.

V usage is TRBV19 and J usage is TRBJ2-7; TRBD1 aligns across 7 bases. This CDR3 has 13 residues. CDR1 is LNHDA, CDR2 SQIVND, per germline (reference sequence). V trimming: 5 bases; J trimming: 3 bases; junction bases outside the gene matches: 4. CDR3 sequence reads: CASSSGTVYEQYF. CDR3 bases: TGTGCCAGTAGTTCGGGGACAGTCTACGAGCAGTACTTC.

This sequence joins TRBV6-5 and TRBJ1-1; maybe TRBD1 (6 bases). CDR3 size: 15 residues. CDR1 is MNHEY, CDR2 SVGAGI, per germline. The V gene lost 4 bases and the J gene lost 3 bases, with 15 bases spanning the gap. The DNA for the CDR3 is TGTGCCAGCAGTTTCCGGCCCAGGGGAGACACTGAAGCTTTCTTT. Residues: CASSFRPRGDTEAFF.

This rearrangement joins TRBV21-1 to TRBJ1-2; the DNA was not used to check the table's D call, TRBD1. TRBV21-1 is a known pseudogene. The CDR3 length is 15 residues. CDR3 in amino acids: CASSTIPGTSGGYTF. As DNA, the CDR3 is TGTGCCAGCAGCACGATTCCAGGGACATCGGGGGGCTACACCTTC.

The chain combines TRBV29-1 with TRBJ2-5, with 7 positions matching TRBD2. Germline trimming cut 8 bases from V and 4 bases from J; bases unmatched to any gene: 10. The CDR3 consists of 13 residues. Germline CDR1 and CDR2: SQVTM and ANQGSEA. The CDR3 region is CSWASLAGETQYF. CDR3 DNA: TGCAGCTGGGCAAGTTTAGCGGGAGAGACCCAGTACTTC.

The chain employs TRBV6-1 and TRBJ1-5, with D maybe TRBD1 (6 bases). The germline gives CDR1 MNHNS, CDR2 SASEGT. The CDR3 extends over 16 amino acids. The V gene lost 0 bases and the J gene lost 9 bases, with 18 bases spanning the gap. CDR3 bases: TGTGCCAGCAGTGAAGCGAACAGGGATCTAGCCCGGCCCCAGCATTTT. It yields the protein CASSEANRDLARPQHF.

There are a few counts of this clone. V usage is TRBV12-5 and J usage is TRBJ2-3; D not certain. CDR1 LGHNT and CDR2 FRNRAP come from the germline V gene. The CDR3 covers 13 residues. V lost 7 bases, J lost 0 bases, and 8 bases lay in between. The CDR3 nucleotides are TGTGCTAGTGCCAGGAAGAGCACAGATACGCAGTATTTT. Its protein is CASARKSTDTQYF.

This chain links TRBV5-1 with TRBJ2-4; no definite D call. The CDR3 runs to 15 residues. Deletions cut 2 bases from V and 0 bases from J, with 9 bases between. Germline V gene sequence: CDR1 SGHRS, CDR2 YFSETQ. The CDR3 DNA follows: TGCGCCAGCAGCTTAAAGGGCCTAGCCAAAAACATTCAGTACTTC. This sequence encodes CASSLKGLAKNIQYF.

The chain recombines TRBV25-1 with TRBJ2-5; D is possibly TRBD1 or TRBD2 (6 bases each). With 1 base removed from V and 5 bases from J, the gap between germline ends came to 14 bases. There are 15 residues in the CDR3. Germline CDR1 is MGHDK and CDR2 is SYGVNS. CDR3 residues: CASSEFRGGGETQYF. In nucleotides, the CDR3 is TGTGCCAGCAGTGAATTCAGGGGCGGAGGGGAGACCCAGTACTTC. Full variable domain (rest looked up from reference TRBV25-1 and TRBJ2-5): EADIYQTPRYLVIGTGKKITLECSQTMGHDKMYWYQQDPGMELHLIHYSYGVNSTEKGDLSSESTVSRIRTEHFPLTLESARPSHTSQYLCASSEFRGGGETQYFGPGTRLLVL.

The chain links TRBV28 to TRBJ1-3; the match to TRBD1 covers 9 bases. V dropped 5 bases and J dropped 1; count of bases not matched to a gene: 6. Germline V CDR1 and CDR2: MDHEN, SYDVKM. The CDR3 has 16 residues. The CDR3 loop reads CASSDTGGDSGNTIYF. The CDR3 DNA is TGTGCCAGCAGTGACACAGGGGGCGATTCTGGAAACACCATATATTTT.

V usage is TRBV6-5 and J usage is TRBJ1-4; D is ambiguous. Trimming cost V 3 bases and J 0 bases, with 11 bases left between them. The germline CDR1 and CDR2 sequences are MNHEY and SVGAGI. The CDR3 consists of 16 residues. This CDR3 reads CASSYGPSTTNEKLFF. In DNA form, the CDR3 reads TGTGCCAGCAGTTATGGGCCTTCCACAACTAATGAAAAACTGTTTTTT.

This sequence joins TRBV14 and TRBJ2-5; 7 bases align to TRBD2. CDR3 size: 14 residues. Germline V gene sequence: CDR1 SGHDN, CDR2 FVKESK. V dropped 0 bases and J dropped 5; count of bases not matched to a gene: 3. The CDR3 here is CASSQEGGFETQYF. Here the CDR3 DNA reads TGTGCCAGCAGCCAAGAGGGGGGGTTCGAGACCCAGTACTTC.

CDR3 in DNA: TGTGCCAGCAGCTCGGGGGGGGCCTCATCGAACACCGGGGAGCTGTTTTTT. This sequence encodes CASSSGGASSNTGELFF. The chain couples TRBV5-4 to TRBJ2-2, with TRBD2 identical over 8 bases. CDR1 and CDR2 (germline): SGHNT, YYREEE (reference sequence). V trimming: 3 bases; J trimming: 0 bases; junction bases outside the gene matches: 7. The CDR3 length is 17 residues.

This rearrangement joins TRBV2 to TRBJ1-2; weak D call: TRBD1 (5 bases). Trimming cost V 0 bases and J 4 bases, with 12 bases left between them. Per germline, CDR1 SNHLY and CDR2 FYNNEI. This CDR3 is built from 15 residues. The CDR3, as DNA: TGTGCCAGCAGTGAAGCGTCGGGACGGCGCTATGGCTACACCTTC. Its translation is CASSEASGRRYGYTF.

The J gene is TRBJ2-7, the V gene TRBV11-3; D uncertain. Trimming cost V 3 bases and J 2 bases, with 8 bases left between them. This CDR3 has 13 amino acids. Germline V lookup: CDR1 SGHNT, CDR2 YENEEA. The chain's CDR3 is CASSLGNTYEQYF. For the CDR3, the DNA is TGTGCCAGCAGCTTGGGGAACACCTACGAGCAGTACTTC.

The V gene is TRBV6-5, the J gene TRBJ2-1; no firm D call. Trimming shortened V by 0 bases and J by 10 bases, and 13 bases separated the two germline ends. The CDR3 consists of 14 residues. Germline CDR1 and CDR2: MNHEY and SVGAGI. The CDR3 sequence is CASSYSTYLQEQFF. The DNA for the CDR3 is TGTGCCAGCAGTTACTCGACGTACTTGCAAGAGCAGTTCTTC.

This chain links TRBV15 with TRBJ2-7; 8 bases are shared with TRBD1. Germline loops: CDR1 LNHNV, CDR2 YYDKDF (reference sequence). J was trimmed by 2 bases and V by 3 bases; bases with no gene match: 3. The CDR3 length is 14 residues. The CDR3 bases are TGTGCCACCAGCAGGCAGGGGGCTGCCTACGAGCAGTACTTC. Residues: CATSRQGAAYEQYF.

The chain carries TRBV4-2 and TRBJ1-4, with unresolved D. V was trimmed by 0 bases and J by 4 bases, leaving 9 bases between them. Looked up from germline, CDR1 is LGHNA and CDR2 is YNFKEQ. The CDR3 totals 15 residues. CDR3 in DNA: TGTGCCAGCAGCCAAGAACCGGCGGATAATGAAAAACTGTTTTTT. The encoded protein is CASSQEPADNEKLFF.

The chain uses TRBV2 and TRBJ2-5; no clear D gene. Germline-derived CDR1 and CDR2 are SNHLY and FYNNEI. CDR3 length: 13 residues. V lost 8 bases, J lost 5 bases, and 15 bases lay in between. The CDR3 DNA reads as TGTGCCAGCGCTACGTCGATGTCGGAGACCCAGTACTTC. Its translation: CASATSMSETQYF.

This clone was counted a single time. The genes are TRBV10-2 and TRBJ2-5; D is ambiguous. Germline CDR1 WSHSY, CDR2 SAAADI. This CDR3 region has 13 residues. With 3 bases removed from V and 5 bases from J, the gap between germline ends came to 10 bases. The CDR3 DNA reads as TGCGCCAGCAGTGAAGGATGGGTCGAGACCCAGTACTTC. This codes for CASSEGWVETQYF.

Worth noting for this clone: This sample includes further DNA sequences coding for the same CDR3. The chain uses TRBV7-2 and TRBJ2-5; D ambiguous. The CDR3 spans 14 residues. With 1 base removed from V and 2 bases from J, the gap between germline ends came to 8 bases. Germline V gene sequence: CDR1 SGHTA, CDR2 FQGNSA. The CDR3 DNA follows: TGTGCCAGCAGCTTAGGGCGCCCTCAAGAGACCCAGTACTTC. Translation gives CASSLGRPQETQYF.

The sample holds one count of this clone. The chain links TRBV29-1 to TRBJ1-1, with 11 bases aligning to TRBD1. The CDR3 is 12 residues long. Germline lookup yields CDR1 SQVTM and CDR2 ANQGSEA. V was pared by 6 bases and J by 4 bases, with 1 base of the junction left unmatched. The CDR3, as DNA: TGCAGCGTAGGGACAGGGGGCACTGAAGCTTTCTTT. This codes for CSVGTGGTEAFF.

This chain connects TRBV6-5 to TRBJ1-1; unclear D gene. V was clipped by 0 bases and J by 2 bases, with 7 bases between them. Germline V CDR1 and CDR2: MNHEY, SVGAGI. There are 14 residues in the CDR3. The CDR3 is CASSYSPGNTEAFF. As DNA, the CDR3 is TGTGCCAGCAGTTACTCGCCAGGAAACACTGAAGCTTTCTTT.

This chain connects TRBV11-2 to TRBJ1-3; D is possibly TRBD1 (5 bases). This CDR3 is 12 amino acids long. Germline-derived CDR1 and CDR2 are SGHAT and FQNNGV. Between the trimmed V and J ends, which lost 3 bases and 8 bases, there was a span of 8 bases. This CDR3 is CASSLGGDTIYF. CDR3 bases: TGTGCCAGCAGCTTGGGGGGGGACACCATATATTTT.

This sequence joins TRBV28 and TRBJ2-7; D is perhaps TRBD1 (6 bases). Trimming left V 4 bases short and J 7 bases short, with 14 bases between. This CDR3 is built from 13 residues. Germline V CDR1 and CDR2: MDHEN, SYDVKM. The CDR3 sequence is CASSWGHRGEQYF. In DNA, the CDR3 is TGTGCCAGCAGTTGGGGACACCGTGGTGAGCAGTACTTC.

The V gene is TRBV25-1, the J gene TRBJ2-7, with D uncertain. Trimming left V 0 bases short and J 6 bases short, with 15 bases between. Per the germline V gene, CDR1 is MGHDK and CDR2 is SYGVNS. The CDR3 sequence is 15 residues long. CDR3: CASSEYSGRLGEQYF. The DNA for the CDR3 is TGTGCCAGCAGTGAATATTCGGGCAGGCTGGGCGAGCAGTACTTC.

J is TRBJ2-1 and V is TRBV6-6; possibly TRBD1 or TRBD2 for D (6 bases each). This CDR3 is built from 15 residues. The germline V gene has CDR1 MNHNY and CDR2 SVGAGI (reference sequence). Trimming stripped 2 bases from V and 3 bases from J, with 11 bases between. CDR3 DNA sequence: TGTGCCAGCAGTTACAACGGGGGCGTCTACAATGAGCAGTTCTTC. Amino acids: CASSYNGGVYNEQFF.